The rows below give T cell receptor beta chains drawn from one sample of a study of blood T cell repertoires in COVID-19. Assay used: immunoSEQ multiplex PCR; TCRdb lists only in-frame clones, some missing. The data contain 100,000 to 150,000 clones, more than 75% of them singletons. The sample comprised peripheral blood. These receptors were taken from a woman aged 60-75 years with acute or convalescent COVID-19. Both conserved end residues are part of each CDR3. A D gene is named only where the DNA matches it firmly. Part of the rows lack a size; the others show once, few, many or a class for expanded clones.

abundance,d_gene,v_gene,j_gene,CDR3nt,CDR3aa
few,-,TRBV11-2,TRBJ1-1,TGTGCCAGCAGCTTACGGGAAGGCACTGAAGCTTTCTTT,CASSLREGTEAFF
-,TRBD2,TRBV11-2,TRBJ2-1,TGTGCCAGCAGCTCCCGGGGACTAGCGGGCCACAATGAGCAGTTCTTC,CASSSRGLAGHNEQFF
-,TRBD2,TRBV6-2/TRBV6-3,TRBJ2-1,TGTGCCAGCAGCACGGAGCGGGAGGAGCATTACAATGAGCAGTTCTTC,CASSTEREEHYNEQFF
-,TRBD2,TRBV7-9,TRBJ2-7,TGTGCCAGCAGCGGACCCGGGACTAGCGGGACCTACGAGCAGTACTTC,CASSGPGTSGTYEQYF
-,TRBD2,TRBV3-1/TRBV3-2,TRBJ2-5,TGTGCCAGCAGCGACGGGACTAAAGGGACCCAGTACTTC,CASSDGTKGTQYF
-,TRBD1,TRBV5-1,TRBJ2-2,TGCGCCAGCAGCTTGGTCCAGGGGGCGAGCACCGGGGAGCTGTTTTTT,CASSLVQGASTGELFF
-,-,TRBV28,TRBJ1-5,TGTGCCAGCAGTTTCGATAGAGGGAATCAGCCCCAGCATTTT,CASSFDRGNQPQHF
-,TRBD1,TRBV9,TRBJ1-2,TGTGCCAGCAGCGTAGAAGCAGGGGGCAACTATGGCTACACCTTC,CASSVEAGGNYGYTF
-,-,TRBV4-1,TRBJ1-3,TGCGCCAGCAGCCAAGATGGCAGCTCTGGAAACACCATATATTTT,CASSQDGSSGNTIYF
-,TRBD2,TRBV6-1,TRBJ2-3,TGTGCCAGCAGTGCCTCGACTAGCGGAGGCACAGATACGCAGTATTTT,CASSASTSGGTDTQYF
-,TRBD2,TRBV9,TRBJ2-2,TGTGCCAGCAGCCCTAGCGGGAGTTACACCGGGGAGCTGTTTTTT,CASSPSGSYTGELFF
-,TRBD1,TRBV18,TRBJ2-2,TGTGCCAGCTCACGACTAGGGACAGGGCATGCGGGGGAGCTGTTTTTT,CASSRLGTGHAGELFF
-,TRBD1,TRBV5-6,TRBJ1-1,TGTGCCAGCAGCTTAATTACAGGGGTTTTGGCTGAAGCTTTCTTT,CASSLITGVLAEAFF
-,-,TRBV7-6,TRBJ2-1,TGTGCCAGCAGCCCCGTGACGACAGGTAACAATGAGCAGTTCTTC,CASSPVTTGNNEQFF
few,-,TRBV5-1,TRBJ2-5,TGCGCCAGCAGCTTGGCAGCAGGGGTCGGCCAAGAGACCCAGTACTTC,CASSLAAGVGQETQYF
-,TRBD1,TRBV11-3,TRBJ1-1,TGTGCCAGCAGCCTAGGACAGGGGGTGAACACTGAAGCTTTCTTT,CASSLGQGVNTEAFF